This record looks at one T cell receptor (beta chain) sequence and its context. A few counts support this clonotype. Its antigen is unknown. Per-base quality was not reported, and no clone a single base away is much larger than it. The treatment or condition label on this specimen signifies: allogeneic hematopoietic cell transplantation with graft depleted of TCRalphabeta T cells and CD19 B cells. The children who served as transplant recipients had been given grafts of TCRalphabeta/CD19-depleted allogeneic hematopoietic cells. The library was prepared using PCR. The sequencing machine was an Illumina HiSeq 2500. To normalize quantification of the TCRbeta repertoire, the TCR libraries were built with molecular barcoding that relied on unique molecular identifiers. TCRdb trimmed public reads at Q25 via fastp, called clones via MiXCR and kept in-frame beta chains. Every CDR3 protein is listed once, alongside the most common genes and DNA of its rows. The sample includes fewer than 550,000 distinct CDR3 sequences, with roughly 11% observed a single time. 12% to 15% of the sample is in the top ten clones.

Looking up the germline V gene yields CDR1 MDHEN and CDR2 SYDVKM. The junction carries 16 bases between V and J, which are trimmed by 3 bases and 5 bases respectively. The CDR3 runs 16 amino acids, cysteine and phenylalanine included. Only the CDR3 region is kept as DNA, spanning 48 bases read in frame from base 1. These data belong to a study of T-cell reconstitution after alpha-beta-depleted transplantation in children (dated by TCRdb to about 2016). For context, the study as a whole: The study quantitatively tracked T-cell immune reconstitution after TCRalphabeta/CD19-depleted allogeneic hematopoietic cell transplantation in children using TCR repertoire profiling. Results the study describes overall, beyond this receptor: Over subsequent months, a decline in hyperexpanded clone frequencies was noted, and after one year, T-cell counts and TCRbeta diversity were mostly ascribed to newly produced T cells. Apparently early alphabetaT-cell count recovery about two months after transplant reportedly relied on only several hundred rapidly expanded clones derived from non-depleted graft cells. In some patients, the high TCRbeta diversity seen at day 60 was put down to recipient T cells and intrathymic progenitors that had survived conditioning.

Recombination connected TRBV28 to TRBJ2-2; perhaps TRBD1 is the D gene, with 5 bases matching. The receptor's source is a female patient between 2 and 15 years old who had a stem cell transplant for aplastic anemia, so the T cells may come from the graft donor. This specimen consisted of PBMCs, mostly from graft donor cells, obtained 180 days after TCRalphabeta/CD19-depleted stem cell transplant. The bases are TGTGCCAGCAGTTTTTCAGGACATAACCCAACCGGGGAGCTGTTTTTT. The translation is CASSFSGHNPTGELFF.